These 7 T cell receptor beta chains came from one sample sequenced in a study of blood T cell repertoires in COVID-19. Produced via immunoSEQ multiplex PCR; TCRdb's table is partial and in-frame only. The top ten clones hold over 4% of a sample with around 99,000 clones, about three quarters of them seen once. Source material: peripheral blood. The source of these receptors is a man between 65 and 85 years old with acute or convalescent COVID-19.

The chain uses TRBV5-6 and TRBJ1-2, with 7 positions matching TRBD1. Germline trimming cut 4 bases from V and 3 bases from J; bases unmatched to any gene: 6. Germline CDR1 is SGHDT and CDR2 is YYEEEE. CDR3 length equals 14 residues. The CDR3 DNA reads TGTGCCAGCAGCCCGGGACAGTTCGACTATGGCTACACCTTC. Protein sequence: CASSPGQFDYGYTF.

The CDR3 sequence is CASSEALEGETQYF. DNA of the CDR3: TGTGCCAGCTCGGAAGCGCTGGAGGGGGAGACCCAGTACTTC. V is TRBV18 and J is TRBJ2-5; D is possibly TRBD2 (6 bases). CDR1 and CDR2 from the germline V gene are KGHSH and LQKENI. The length of the CDR3 is 14 residues. Trimming left V 6 bases short and J 5 bases short, with 16 bases between. The full variable domain, its missing parts supplied by reference TRBV18 and TRBJ2-5, is NAGVMQNPRHLVRRRGQEARLRCSPMKGHSHVYWYRQLPEEGLKFMVYLQKENIIDESGMPKERFSAEFPKEGPSILRIQQVVRGDSAAYFCASSEALEGETQYFGPGTRLLVL.

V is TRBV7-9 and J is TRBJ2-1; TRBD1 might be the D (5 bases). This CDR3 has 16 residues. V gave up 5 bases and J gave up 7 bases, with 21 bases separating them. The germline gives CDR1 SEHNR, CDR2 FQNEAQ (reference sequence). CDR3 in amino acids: CASSAGQGLGLNEQFF. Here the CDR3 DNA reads TGTGCCAGCAGCGCCGGGCAGGGCTTAGGTTTGAATGAGCAGTTCTTC.

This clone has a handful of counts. The CDR3 loop is CASSRSLAGLETQYF. As DNA, the CDR3 is TGTGCCAGCAGCCGTTCTCTAGCGGGCCTGGAGACCCAGTACTTC. V usage is TRBV5-5 and J usage is TRBJ2-5, with 8 bases that match TRBD2. Germline V gene data show CDR1 as SGHKS and CDR2 as YYEKEE (reference sequence). After removal of 4 bases from V and 5 bases from J, the junction contained 10 bases not matched to a gene. The CDR3 is 15 residues long.

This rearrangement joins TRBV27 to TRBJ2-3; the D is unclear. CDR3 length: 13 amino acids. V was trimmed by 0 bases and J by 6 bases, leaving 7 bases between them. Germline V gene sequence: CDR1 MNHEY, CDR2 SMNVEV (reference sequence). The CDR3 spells CASSLSVGDTQYF. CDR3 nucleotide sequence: TGTGCCAGCAGTTTATCGGTCGGGGATACGCAGTATTTT.

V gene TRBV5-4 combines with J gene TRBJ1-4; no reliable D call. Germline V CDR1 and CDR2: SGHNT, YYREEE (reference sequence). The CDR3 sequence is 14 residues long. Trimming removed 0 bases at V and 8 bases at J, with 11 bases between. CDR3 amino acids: CASSLEGGEEKLFF. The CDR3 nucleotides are TGTGCCAGCAGCTTGGAGGGAGGAGAGGAAAAACTGTTTTTT.

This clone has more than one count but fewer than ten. The CDR3: CASSQEQRNTEAFF. The CDR3, as DNA: TGTGCCAGCAGCCAAGAACAGAGGAACACTGAAGCTTTCTTT. The J gene is TRBJ1-1, the V gene TRBV7-8; D not certain. In germline, CDR1 is SGHVS, CDR2 FQNEAQ. The CDR3 covers 14 residues. V lost 5 bases, J lost 1 base, and 11 bases lay in between.